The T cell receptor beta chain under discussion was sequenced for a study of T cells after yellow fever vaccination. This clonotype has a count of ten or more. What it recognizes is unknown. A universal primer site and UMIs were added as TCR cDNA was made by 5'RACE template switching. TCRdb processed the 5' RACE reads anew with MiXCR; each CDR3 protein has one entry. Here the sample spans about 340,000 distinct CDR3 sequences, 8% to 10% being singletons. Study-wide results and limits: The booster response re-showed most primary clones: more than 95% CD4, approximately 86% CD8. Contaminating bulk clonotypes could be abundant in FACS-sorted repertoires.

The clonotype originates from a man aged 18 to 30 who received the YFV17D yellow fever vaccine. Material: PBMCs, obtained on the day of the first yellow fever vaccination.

The DNA of the CDR3 is TGTGCCACCAGCCGAGACAGGAGTAGCACAGATACGCAGTATTTT. It yields the protein CATSRDRSSTDTQYF. J is TRBJ2-3 and V is TRBV24-1; TRBD1 is a possible D gene (6 bases). V was pared by 7 bases and J by 0 bases, with 13 bases between. Germline loops: CDR1 KGHDR, CDR2 SFDVKD. The CDR3 runs 15 residues.